Below, one T cell receptor (beta chain) is given with its context. Random-hexamer reverse transcription was applied to about 0.5 to 1 ug RNA. Multiplex PCR with immunoSEQ amplified the TCR beta CDR3 across 54 Vbeta and 13 Jbeta. TCRdb passed the immunoSEQ multiplex PCR reads through MiXCR, listing each CDR3 protein once. The table records hundreds of thousands of distinct CDR3 sequences, approximately 85% of them present only once. This entry comes from a study of CD8 T cells in Susac syndrome. The CDR3 totals 14 residues. Trimming removed 3 bases from V and 1 base from J, with 9 bases in between. The sequencing input was CD8+ T cells from PBMCs. This TCR was sampled from a human donor with multiple sclerosis. The rearrangement uses TRBV12-3 or TRBV12-4 and TRBJ2-5, with unresolved D. CDR3 residues: CASSFTNAQETQYF. The CDR3 DNA follows: TGTGCCAGCAGTTTTACTAACGCCCAAGAGACCCAGTACTTC.